This TCR beta chain was captured in a study of blood T cell repertoires in COVID-19. The assay was immunoSEQ multiplex PCR, and TCRdb's table has in-frame clones only and misses some. The repertoire holds approximately 330,000 clones, approximately 88% seen once, with around 10% in the top ten. V was trimmed by 5 bases and J by 9 bases, leaving 17 bases between them. The CDR3 is 13 residues long. Per germline, CDR1 SGHNT and CDR2 YENEEA. The gene calls are TRBV11-3 and TRBJ2-7; tentative D call: TRBD1 (6 bases). The source of this sequence is a man aged 25 to 40 with COVID-19, enrolled during active disease. Sample: peripheral blood. CDR3 in amino acids: CASSPRQDGRQYF. The CDR3 nucleotides read TGTGCCAGCAGCCCCAGACAGGATGGTCGGCAGTACTTC.